This passage covers 25 T cell receptor beta chains from one sample sequenced in a study of technical replicates of blood from a handful of donors. The assay was immunoSEQ multiplex PCR, and TCRdb's table has in-frame clones only and misses some. The sample shows over 50,000 clones, over 85% of them seen only once. The sequencing input was PBMCs. All receptors come from a human donor in good health. Some clones in this sample may be carry-over from other donors' samples.

V usage is TRBV15 and J usage is TRBJ2-1; the D is unclear. This CDR3 contains 16 residues. Trimming stripped 0 bases from V and 0 bases from J, with 9 bases between. The germline V gene has CDR1 LNHNV and CDR2 YYDKDF (reference sequence). CDR3 bases: TGTGCCACCAGCAGAGAGCGTCCGGGCTCCTACAATGAGCAGTTCTTC. Amino acids: CATSRERPGSYNEQFF.

The rearrangement uses TRBV30 and TRBJ1-4, with 8 bases aligning to TRBD1. CDR1 and CDR2 from the germline V gene are GTSNPN and SVGIG (reference sequence). J was trimmed by 2 bases and V by 2 bases; bases with no gene match: 1. The CDR3 totals 14 residues. The CDR3 DNA follows: TGTGCCTGGAGTAGACAGGGGACTAATGAAAAACTGTTTTTT. Amino acids: CAWSRQGTNEKLFF.

The V and J genes are TRBV7-6 and TRBJ1-2; D unclear. The V end lost 4 bases, the J end lost 10 bases, and 16 bases lay between the germline ends. This CDR3 is 13 amino acids long. CDR1 and CDR2 (germline): SGHVS, FNYEAQ. Written as DNA, the CDR3 is TGTGCCAGCAGCTCCGATAGCAGCGGGGTCTACACCTTC. The encoded protein is CASSSDSSGVYTF.

J is TRBJ1-1 and V is TRBV6-6; no clear D. V was clipped by 2 bases and J by 0 bases, with 7 bases between them. The CDR3 loop spans 14 amino acids. Germline CDR1 is MNHNY and CDR2 is SVGAGI (reference sequence). This CDR3 is CASSYPEMNTEAFF. In DNA, the CDR3 is TGTGCCAGCAGTTACCCCGAGATGAACACTGAAGCTTTCTTT.

The rearrangement joins TRBV7-9 to TRBJ2-7; 9 bases map to TRBD2. Trimming cost V 6 bases and J 3 bases; bases outside gene matches: 3. The CDR3 runs 13 residues. The germline V gene encodes CDR1 SEHNR and CDR2 FQNEAQ (reference sequence). CDR3 bases: TGTGCCAGCAGGACTAGCGGAGTCTACGAGCAGTACTTC. It yields the protein CASRTSGVYEQYF. Full variable domain (rest looked up from reference TRBV7-9 and TRBJ2-7): DTGVSQNPRHKITKRGQNVTFRCDPISEHNRLYWYRQTLGQGPEFLTYFQNEAQLEKSRLLSDRFSAERPKGSFSTLEIQRTEQGDSAMYLCASRTSGVYEQYFGPGTRLTVT.

The chain is built from TRBV30 and TRBJ2-3; 7 bases agree with TRBD1. This CDR3 contains 16 residues. V gave up 1 base and J gave up 2 bases; unmatched junction bases: 9. Germline values: CDR1 GTSNPN, CDR2 SVGIG (reference sequence). CDR3 bases: TGTGCCTGGAGTGACTCGAACAGGGGAAACACAGATACGCAGTATTTT. Encoded protein: CAWSDSNRGNTDTQYF.

The J gene is TRBJ2-2, the V gene TRBV6-1; TRBD2 matches 12 bases. Losses at the gene ends were 4 bases for V and 7 bases for J; bases not matched to a gene: 7. The germline V gene encodes CDR1 MNHNS and CDR2 SASEGT. This CDR3 contains 16 residues. The CDR3 sequence: CASSATSGSLVGELFF. CDR3 in DNA: TGTGCCAGCAGTGCGACTAGCGGGAGCTTGGTCGGGGAGCTGTTTTTT.

This chain connects TRBV2 to TRBJ2-5, with 11 bases fitting TRBD2. This CDR3 is 17 amino acids long. With 0 bases clipped from V and 4 bases from J, the junction kept 7 bases outside the gene matches. In germline, CDR1 is SNHLY, CDR2 FYNNEI. CDR3 sequence reads: CASSEARLAGYGETQYF. The CDR3 DNA follows: TGTGCCAGCAGTGAAGCCAGACTAGCGGGGTATGGAGAGACCCAGTACTTC.

The genes are TRBV4-1 and TRBJ2-1; TRBD1 is a possible D gene (5 bases). The CDR3 extends over 14 amino acids. Per germline, CDR1 MGHRA and CDR2 YSYEKL. The V end was cut by 4 bases, the J end by 7 bases, with 14 bases between. The CDR3 DNA follows: TGCGCCAGCAGCCGGTACGCAGGGCCGAATGAGCAGTTCTTC. This translates into CASSRYAGPNEQFF.

This chain connects TRBV29-1 to TRBJ2-1; 12 nucleotides line up with TRBD1. The V and J ends lost 7 bases and 0 bases, in that order; junction bases with no gene match: 7. The CDR3 has 16 residues. Germline CDR1 is SQVTM and CDR2 is ANQGSEA. Here the CDR3 reads CSAKRGQGASYNEQFF. The CDR3 DNA follows: TGCAGCGCCAAAAGGGGACAGGGGGCCTCCTACAATGAGCAGTTCTTC.

The CDR3 spells CASSLGGSGELFF. Here the CDR3 DNA reads TGTGCCAGCAGTTTAGGAGGGTCCGGGGAGCTGTTTTTT. The chain combines TRBV27 with TRBJ2-2, with D possibly being TRBD2 (6 bases). Trimming removed 2 bases at V and 6 bases at J, with 7 bases between. Germline CDR1 and CDR2: MNHEY and SMNVEV (reference sequence). This CDR3 is built from 13 residues.

V usage is TRBV5-6 and J usage is TRBJ1-2; TRBD1 aligns across 7 bases. V shed 1 base and J 4 bases; nucleotides not matched to a gene: 13. The CDR3 runs to 17 residues. Germline V gene lookup returns CDR1 SGHDT and CDR2 YYEEEE. CDR3: CASSLIRGLSSSYGYTF. The CDR3 coding sequence is TGTGCCAGCAGCTTGATTAGGGGGCTTTCTAGTAGCTATGGCTACACCTTC.

The V and J genes are TRBV5-6 and TRBJ2-5; TRBD2 matches at 11 bases. The CDR3 covers 18 residues. The trim removed 1 base at V and 2 bases at J, leaving 10 bases unmatched. CDR1 SGHDT and CDR2 YYEEEE come from the germline V gene. The CDR3 nucleotides are TGTGCCAGCAGCTTGTACCTACCGGGACTAGCGGAGCAAGAGACCCAGTACTTC. The encoded protein is CASSLYLPGLAEQETQYF.

CDR3 DNA: TGTGCCAGCGGGGGGGCCTACGAGCAGTACTTC. Encoded protein: CASGGAYEQYF. The chain couples TRBV6-1 to TRBJ2-7; TRBD2 matches 7 bases. The CDR3 contains 11 residues. Germline V CDR1 and CDR2: MNHNS, SASEGT. The V gene end was trimmed by 8 bases and the J gene end by 2 bases; junction bases not matched to a gene: 0.

The gene calls are TRBV7-2 and TRBJ2-5, with a tentative D call TRBD1 (7 bases). Germline V CDR1 and CDR2: SGHTA, FQGNSA. Trimming shortened V by 1 base and J by 5 bases, and 14 bases separated the two germline ends. This CDR3 has 15 residues. CDR3 region: CASSLGDSRGETQYF. The CDR3 DNA follows: TGTGCCAGCAGCTTAGGGGACAGTCGGGGGGAGACCCAGTACTTC. Variable domain in full (rest from reference TRBV7-2 and TRBJ2-5): GAGVSQSPSNKVTEKGKDVELRCDPISGHTALYWYRQSLGQGLEFLIYFQGNSAPDKSGLPSDRFSAERTGGSVSTLTIQRTQQEDSAVYLCASSLGDSRGETQYFGPGTRLLVL.

The genes are TRBV18 and TRBJ1-2; the match to TRBD1 covers 7 bases. The ends lost 3 bases at V and 4 bases at J; junction bases unmatched: 14. The germline V gene has CDR1 KGHSH and CDR2 LQKENI. CDR3 length: 17 amino acids. The DNA for the CDR3 is TGTGCCAGCTCACCGGAGTCTGGAGCAGGGGGGACCTATGGCTACACCTTC. It translates to CASSPESGAGGTYGYTF.

V and J are TRBV7-3 and TRBJ1-1; 8 nucleotides align to TRBD1. The CDR3 sequence is 13 residues long. Germline CDR1 is SGHTA and CDR2 is FQGTGA. The J segment lost 8 bases and the V segment lost 5 bases, leaving 7 bases of the junction unmatched. This CDR3 reads CASSRQGRAEAFF. The CDR3, as DNA: TGTGCCAGCAGCCGACAGGGGAGAGCCGAAGCTTTCTTT.

CDR3 nucleotide sequence: TGTGCCATCAGTCCGGATCGACTAGTCCCCGGGGAGCTGTTTTTT. Its protein is CAISPDRLVPGELFF. This chain connects TRBV10-3 to TRBJ2-2; weak D call: TRBD2 (6 bases). Looked up from germline, CDR1 is ENHRY and CDR2 is SYGVKD. The CDR3 length is 15 residues. Trimming took off 5 bases at V and 6 bases at J, with 16 bases between the two ends.

The rearrangement uses TRBV6-4 and TRBJ1-1, with D hard to call. The germline V and J ends were trimmed by 0 bases and 8 bases, with 10 bases remaining between them. Germline V gives CDR1 MRHNA, CDR2 SNTAGT. This CDR3 contains 13 residues. CDR3: CASSDSGVGEAFF. The CDR3, as DNA: TGTGCCAGCAGTGACTCCGGGGTAGGAGAAGCTTTCTTT.

The CDR3 region has the DNA TGTGCCAGCAGTCCGGACAGAGATCTATATGGCTACACCTTC. Translation gives CASSPDRDLYGYTF. V and J are TRBV6-5 and TRBJ1-2; TRBD1 might be the D (6 bases). The germline V gene has CDR1 MNHEY and CDR2 SVGAGI. This CDR3 spans 14 amino acids. Trimming removed 5 bases at V and 5 bases at J, with 15 bases between.

V and J are TRBV27 and TRBJ1-6; D is undetermined. The germline V gene has CDR1 MNHEY and CDR2 SMNVEV (reference sequence). The length of the CDR3 is 14 residues. V lost 3 bases and J 3 bases, leaving 6 bases between the germline ends. The CDR3 nucleotides are TGTGCCAGCAGTTTTAGTAACTATAATTCACCCCTCCACTTT. The encoded protein is CASSFSNYNSPLHF.

This clone has only one observation. The rearrangement joins TRBV27 to TRBJ1-2; no reliable D call. The V gene's germline CDR1 is MNHEY and CDR2 SMNVEV (reference sequence). V lost 5 bases to trimming and J lost 5 bases, with 9 bases between them. The CDR3 consists of 12 residues. CDR3 DNA sequence: TGTGCCAGCAGTCCCGATCGGTATGGCTACACCTTC. It is translated as CASSPDRYGYTF.

V gene TRBV6-1 combines with J gene TRBJ1-5, with a tentative D call TRBD1 (5 bases). This CDR3 has 14 residues. The V end was cut by 4 bases, the J end by 7 bases, with 14 bases between. Looked up from germline, CDR1 is MNHNS and CDR2 is SASEGT. In DNA, the CDR3 is TGTGCCAGCAGTGGGGCAACGGGGGGACAGCCCCAGCATTTT. Translated: CASSGATGGQPQHF.

The chain combines TRBV7-2 with TRBJ2-1, with 16 bases lining up with TRBD2. After removal of 5 bases from V and 16 bases from J, the junction contained 8 bases not matched to a gene. The CDR3 loop spans 14 amino acids. Germline lookup yields CDR1 SGHTA and CDR2 FQGNSA. CDR3 protein: CASSKGLAGGLGFF. The CDR3 bases are TGTGCCAGCAGCAAGGGACTAGCGGGAGGGCTCGGTTTCTTC.

V is TRBV7-9 and J is TRBJ2-3, with 8 bases that match TRBD2. V lost 3 bases to trimming and J lost 0 bases; unmatched junction nucleotides: 8. Per germline, CDR1 SEHNR and CDR2 FQNEAQ (reference sequence). The CDR3 covers 17 residues. The CDR3 protein is CASSFITGGTSTDTQYF. The CDR3 DNA reads as TGTGCCAGCAGCTTTATCACGGGGGGGACTAGCACAGATACGCAGTATTTT. The complete variable domain, with remaining parts taken from reference TRBV7-9 and TRBJ2-3, reads DTGVSQNPRHKITKRGQNVTFRCDPISEHNRLYWYRQTLGQGPEFLTYFQNEAQLEKSRLLSDRFSAERPKGSFSTLEIQRTEQGDSAMYLCASSFITGGTSTDTQYFGPGTRLTVL.